This T cell receptor beta chain came from a study of blood T cell repertoires in COVID-19. Study at large: All recovered Cohort 3 donors got two negative PCRs, got clearance, or saw symptom resolution. T cells, B-cell-depleted T cells, or PBMCs provided the cDNA or gDNA that served as material.

Data came from immunoSEQ multiplex PCR; TCRdb stores just in-frame clones and leaves some out. This sample yields around 300,000 clones, of which roughly 91% are seen a single time; around 2% belongs to the top ten. Germline loops: CDR1 MDHEN, CDR2 SYDVKM. V shed 6 bases, J shed 4 bases, and the junction held 7 bases outside the gene matches. CDR3 length: 15 residues. This chain uses TRBV28 with TRBJ2-7; 12 bases are shared with TRBD1. Material for sequencing was PBMCs or T cells enriched from blood (not recorded which). This TCR came from a woman aged 55-70 years in a cohort exposed to, infected with or recovered from COVID-19 (not recorded which). The CDR3 DNA sequence: TGTGCCAGCAGAACCAGGGGACAGGGGGCTTACGAGCAGTACTTC. Translation gives CASRTRGQGAYEQYF.